This T cell receptor beta chain was profiled in a study of shared clonotypes between healthy human individuals (dated by TCRdb to the early 2020s). Regarding the research as a whole: A few men and two women, aged 18 to 49 years, made up the cohort. Blood TCR repertoires of about five healthy adults were deeply sequenced to estimate repertoire size and the extent of clonotype sharing between individuals. Per donor, leukapheresis produced somewhere between about 0.94 and 9.5 billion PBMCs. Different laboratories and diverse techniques were used to prepare libraries and sequence TCR repertoires, to increase sequencing depth and limit assay-specific biases. For each donor, three plates each were used for CD4 naive and CD4 memory, two plates were used for CD8 naive, and one plate was used for CD8 memory. What the work shows at the level of the full study, not this receptor alone: Only blood was sampled, and tissue TCR repertoires likely differ from those in blood. Naive subsets generally had larger estimated clonotype richness than memory subsets did. The small number of donors limited the genetic and exposure-history diversity represented. Clonotypes shared by all four sorted-subset donors showed higher generation probabilities than non-shared clonotypes. Incomplete sequencing was indicated by rarefaction of sorted-subset datasets, despite the large sequencing depth. Across a handful of donors, approximately 4.6% of naive CD4, approximately 4% of naive CD8, 2.3% of memory CD4, and 0.4% of memory CD8 clonotypes were shared. Pairwise subsampling indicated that sequencing depth was expected to affect the degree of clonotype sharing among donors.

Using the deep immunoSEQ assay, multiplex PCR amplified TCR CDR3 regions from genomic DNA. Extracted genomic DNA from each cell subset was spread evenly across all wells of several immunoSEQ 96-well plates, with each plate serving as a replicate. Each replicate PCR for sorted subsets received roughly 0.2 ug genomic DNA, equal to about 30,000 T cell genomes. The purified libraries were quantified using a Qubit 3.0 fluorometer, sized with a Bioanalyzer 2100, and then quantified again using the KAPA Library Quantification kit. Every immunoSEQ 96-well plate was sequenced on a dedicated single-read 150-cycle Illumina NextSeq 550 flow cell. The study's own analysis went as follows. Because only junctional sequences without quality scores were contained in the immunoSEQ output, filtering matching that applied to full-length reads could not be performed. To assign V/J genes and CDR3, sequences were annotated using PyIR, a Python wrapper for IgBLAST v1.9, with IMGT germline references. Reads with weak V/J assignments (E-value above 1e-6), missing CDR3, stop codons, out-of-frame junctions, or ambiguous translated residues were removed. V3J clonotypes were defined as sequences sharing the same inferred V gene, J gene, and CDR3 amino acid sequence. Percentage overlap between repertoires was computed as shared unique clonotypes divided by the size of the smaller repertoire. Richness of each repertoire was evaluated using RTK rarefaction, the Chao1 estimator, and Recon v2.1 estimates of unobserved clonotypes. Generation probabilities were computed with OLGA for all TCRbeta clonotypes obtained by the gDNA method from several donors. TCRdb limited this immuneACCESS table to in-frame rearrangements with V and J called. A share of clones is missing; checked studies link under half to unresolved V genes, and the rest is unexplained. V, J and clone size are taken as reported in that table, and D and trimming were inferred from the DNA itself. Recorded for this sample are 2 million to 2.5 million clones; roughly 95% of them occurred a single time. Clones ranked in the top ten supply roughly 0.13% of the sample.

The donors were healthy, HIV-negative adults who had no recently reported acute infections or vaccinations. Every donor was a Caucasian adult living in Nashville, Tennessee, USA. CD4+ T cells were enriched through magnetic negative selection, after which naive cells were positively selected on CD45RA and the remaining negative fraction served as the memory subset. After blood collection by leukapheresis, PBMCs were isolated using Ficoll-Histopaque density gradient centrifugation and then cryopreserved in the vapor phase of liquid nitrogen. Analytical flow cytometry was used to check the purity and quantity of each magnetically sorted T cell population. Genomic DNA was isolated from each sorted fraction and quantified by UV absorbance on a Nanodrop 2000c. This clone appeared once. Its antigen is not yet known. No qualities accompany the bases; no much larger clone lies one base away. The germline V gene yields MDHEN for CDR1 and SYDVKM for CDR2. The V end gives up 4 bases and the J end 2 bases, leaving 11 bases in the junction not matched to a gene. Spanning cysteine to phenylalanine, the CDR3 consists of 17 amino acids. CDR3 DNA only is kept here, 51 bases in frame from base 1.

Specimen: naive CD4+ T cells sorted from blood. The cell subset or site label, as the study defines it: CD45RA+ positively selected. The sequence joins TRBV28 to TRBJ1-2; 9 nucleotides in the junction match TRBD1. The source is a man aged 18 to 30 in good health. The CDR3 reads as follows: CASSSTRDRDGNYGYTF. The nucleotide sequence reads as follows: TGTGCCAGCAGTTCGACCCGGGACAGGGACGGCAACTATGGCTACACCTTC.